A selection of T cell receptor beta chains follows, all from one sample in a study of Ad26.COV2.S vaccination and SARS-CoV-2 variants. Assay: immunoSEQ multiplex PCR; the TCRdb copy retains only in-frame clones and omits some. In the table there are 300,000 to 450,000 clones, 70% to 90% of which are singletons. The source was peripheral blood, collected in a trial of Ad26.COV2.S vaccine versus placebo. The source of these receptors is a person aged 18 to 59 who received the Ad26.COV2.S COVID-19 vaccine or a placebo. Both conserved end residues are part of each CDR3. D genes are given only for firm matches.

TRBJ1-5,TRBV19,.,CASSIDRVYSNQPQHF
TRBJ2-7,TRBV9,.,CASSVGSSELYEQYF
TRBJ1-5,TRBV4-1,.,CASSPWMVGNQPQHF
TRBJ1-1,TRBV19,TRBD1,CASSTNAGTGGEAFF
TRBJ2-7,TRBV5-1,TRBD1,CASSETGTGPYEQYF
TRBJ2-1,TRBV7-2,TRBD2,CASSFPTSGGEQFF
TRBJ1-5,TRBV2,.,CASSSPDYNQPQHF
TRBJ2-2,TRBV30,.,CAWNDIPNTGELFF
TRBJ2-5,TRBV5-1,.,CASSLEEGGKTQYF
TRBJ2-7,TRBV9,TRBD2,CASSVGGLAGNYEQYF
TRBJ2-5,TRBV7-2,.,CASSPRGETQYF
TRBJ1-4,TRBV18,.,CASSPPGLANEKLFF
TRBJ2-1,TRBV7-2,.,CASRSDRYNEQFF
TRBJ2-7,TRBV5-1,.,CASSPQGSSSYEQYF
TRBJ2-7,TRBV6-2/TRBV6-3,.,CASSYKGNEQYF
TRBJ2-5,TRBV7-2,.,CASSQFRGLQETQYF
TRBJ2-2,TRBV9,TRBD2,CASSVAASGRPGELFF
TRBJ1-2,TRBV19,.,CASSMGGRIGYTF
TRBJ1-5,TRBV6-2/TRBV6-3,.,CASSYSSNQPQHF
TRBJ2-4,TRBV11-3,.,CASSRGPENIQYF
TRBJ2-1,TRBV24-1,.,CATRTPTDEQFF
TRBJ1-2,TRBV5-6,.,CASSLWGQEDYGYTF
TRBJ2-3,TRBV7-9,.,CASSRSRGTGDTQYF
TRBJ1-2,TRBV4-1,TRBD1,CASLQGPGSDYGYTF
TRBJ1-4,TRBV2,.,CASNLIATNEKLFF
TRBJ1-4,TRBV18,TRBD1,CASSPRQGLNEKLFF
TRBJ2-2,TRBV10-3,TRBD2,CAISDGGDGTGELFF
TRBJ1-2,TRBV9,.,CASSVDPTTDGYTF
TRBJ2-3,TRBV9,TRBD2,CASSAQAGGLLVAQYF
TRBJ2-3,TRBV19,TRBD2,CASSMRGTSGTDTQYF
TRBJ1-6,TRBV2,.,CASSDGLGASPLHF
TRBJ1-2,TRBV4-2,TRBD1,CASSQAFDRVDYGYTF
TRBJ2-2,TRBV5-4,.,CASLWDRTGELFF
TRBJ2-2,TRBV7-2,TRBD2,CASSFRASGGYGNTGELFF
TRBJ2-7,TRBV13,TRBD1,CASSFRKTGTPEQYF